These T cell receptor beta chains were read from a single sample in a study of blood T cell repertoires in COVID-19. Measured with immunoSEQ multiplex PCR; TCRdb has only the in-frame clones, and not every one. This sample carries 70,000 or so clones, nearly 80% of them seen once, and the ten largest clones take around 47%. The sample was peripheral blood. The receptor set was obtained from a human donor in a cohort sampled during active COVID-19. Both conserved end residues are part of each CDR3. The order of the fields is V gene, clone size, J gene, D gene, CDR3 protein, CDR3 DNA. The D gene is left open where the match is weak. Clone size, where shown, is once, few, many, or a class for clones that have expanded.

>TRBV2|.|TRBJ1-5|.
CASSLNQPQHF
TGTGCCAGCAGCCTAAATCAGCCCCAGCATTTT
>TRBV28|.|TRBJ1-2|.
CASGDGDGYTF
TGTGCTTCAGGGGATGGCGATGGCTACACCTTC
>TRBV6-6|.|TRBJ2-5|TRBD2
CASSYLGLAGEETQYF
TGTGCCAGCAGTTACTTGGGACTAGCGGGGGAAGAGACCCAGTACTTC
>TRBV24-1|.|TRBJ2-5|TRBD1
CATSDDREETQYF
TGTGCCACCAGTGACGACAGGGAAGAGACCCAGTACTTC
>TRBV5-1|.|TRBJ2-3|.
CASSLAPRGSGSDTQYF
TGCGCCAGCAGCTTGGCCCCCCGAGGAAGCGGCTCAGATACGCAGTATTTT
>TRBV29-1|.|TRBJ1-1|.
CSVEGEATEAFF
TGCAGCGTTGAGGGGGAGGCCACTGAAGCTTTCTTT
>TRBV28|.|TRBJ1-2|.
CASSPQGPGPSYGYTF
TGTGCCAGCAGTCCCCAAGGTCCAGGCCCCTCCTATGGCTACACCTTC
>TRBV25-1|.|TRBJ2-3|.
CASSESQGPDTQYF
TGTGCCAGCAGTGAATCCCAGGGGCCAGATACGCAGTATTTT
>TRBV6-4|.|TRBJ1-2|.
CASSEDQGIHGYTF
TGTGCCAGCAGCGAAGATCAGGGAATCCATGGCTACACCTTC
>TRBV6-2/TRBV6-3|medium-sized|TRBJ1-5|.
CASSPRGGGGQPQHF
TGTGCCAGCAGTCCCCGGGGGGGCGGTGGTCAGCCCCAGCATTTT
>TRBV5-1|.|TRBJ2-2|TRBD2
CASSLEFGLAGDSTGELFF
TGCGCCAGCAGCTTAGAATTCGGGCTAGCGGGAGATAGCACCGGGGAGCTGTTTTTT
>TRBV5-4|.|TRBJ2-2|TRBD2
CASSLVILAGGQTGELFF
TGTGCCAGCAGCTTGGTTATCCTAGCGGGGGGGCAAACCGGGGAGCTGTTTTTT
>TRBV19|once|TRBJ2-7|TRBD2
CAAQGLAGAYPSYEQYF
TGTGCCGCCCAGGGGCTAGCGGGGGCCTACCCCTCCTACGAGCAGTACTTC
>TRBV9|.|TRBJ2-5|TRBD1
CASSITGGAGQGTQYF
TGTGCCAGCAGCATTACAGGGGGCGCCGGGCAAGGGACCCAGTACTTC
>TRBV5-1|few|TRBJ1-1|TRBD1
CASSRGQSSTEAFF
TGCGCCAGCAGCCGGGGACAGTCGAGCACTGAAGCTTTCTTT
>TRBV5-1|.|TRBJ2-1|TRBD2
CASSFGTSGSNEQFF
TGCGCCAGCAGCTTCGGGACTAGCGGGAGCAATGAGCAGTTCTTC
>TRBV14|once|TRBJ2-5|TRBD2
CASSQDGRGPETQYF
TGTGCCAGCAGCCAAGATGGGAGGGGACCAGAGACCCAGTACTTC
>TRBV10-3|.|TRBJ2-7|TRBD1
CAISTPGQGTYEQYF
TGTGCCATCAGTACTCCGGGACAGGGTACCTACGAGCAGTACTTC
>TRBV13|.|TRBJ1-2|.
CASSPGQNYGYTF
TGTGCCAGCAGCCCGGGACAAAACTATGGCTACACCTTC
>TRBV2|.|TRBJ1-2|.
CASSGQDVYGYTF
TGTGCCAGCAGTGGACAGGACGTCTATGGCTACACCTTC